The entry below gives a single T cell receptor beta chain sequence along with its context. Its antigen is unidentified. Assay used: immunoSEQ multiplex PCR; TCRdb lists only in-frame clones, some missing. The table lists approximately 1.1 million clones, approximately 80% of them singletons. This sample is part of a study of shared clonotypes between healthy human individuals. Broader study findings: Clonotype sharing across several donors was observed for 4% to 5.5% of naive CD4 clonotypes.

The germline CDR1 and CDR2 sequences are MNHNY and SVGAGI (reference sequence). The CDR3 consists of 14 residues. Trimming left V 2 bases short and J 3 bases short, with 8 bases between. This sequence originates from a man between 18 and 35 years old in good health. Some clones in this sample may be carry-over from other donors' samples. Sequenced input: memory CD4+ T cells from PBMCs. Subset given: CD45RA-negative fraction. This chain links TRBV6-6 with TRBJ1-3, with TRBD1 as a possible D gene (5 bases). In nucleotides, the CDR3 is TGTGCCAGCAGTTACAGCAGGGATGGAAACACCATATATTTT. This codes for CASSYSRDGNTIYF.